The 5 T cell receptor beta chains listed next were all sequenced from one sample in a study of blood T cell repertoires in COVID-19. The data were produced by immunoSEQ multiplex PCR, yet TCRdb's version contains in-frame clones alone and is incomplete. Of fewer than 450,000 clones listed, 88% are singletons. Sample: peripheral blood. These receptors came from a woman between 65 and 79 years old with COVID-19, enrolled during active disease.

This rearrangement joins TRBV5-8 to TRBJ2-5, with D possibly TRBD2 on 6 matching bases. The CDR3 has 15 residues. The V end lost 0 bases, the J end lost 5 bases, and 14 bases lay between the germline ends. CDR1 and CDR2 (germline): SGHTS, YDEGEE. The CDR3 DNA reads TGTGCCAGCAGCTTGGGGGAGGTACAGCGGGAGACCCAGTACTTC. It codes for CASSLGEVQRETQYF.

This clone was picked up a small number of times. The chain has TRBV7-9 and TRBJ1-1; D remains ambiguous. This CDR3 contains 13 residues. The V gene lost 2 bases and the J gene lost 0 bases, with 4 bases spanning the gap. CDR1 and CDR2 from the germline V gene are SEHNR and FQNEAQ (reference sequence). This chain's CDR3 is CASSLLMNTEAFF. In DNA, the CDR3 is TGTGCCAGCAGCTTATTAATGAACACTGAAGCTTTCTTT.

This chain connects TRBV30 to TRBJ1-2; 8 bases agree with TRBD1. The length of the CDR3 is 15 residues. Germline CDR1 and CDR2: GTSNPN and SVGIG (reference sequence). The J segment lost 6 bases and the V segment lost 3 bases, leaving 12 bases of the junction unmatched. In nucleotides, the CDR3 is TGTGCCTGGAGAAGGTCAGGGGGCCGGGTAAATGGCTACACCTTC. This codes for CAWRRSGGRVNGYTF.

The chain uses TRBV27 and TRBJ2-7; a weak D match, TRBD2 (7 bases). V lost 5 bases and J lost 2, with 16 bases in between. Germline V CDR1 and CDR2: MNHEY, SMNVEV (reference sequence). The CDR3 has 15 amino acids. The CDR3 DNA follows: TGTGCCAGCAGTCTAACGGCGGGGGCCCCCTACGAGCAGTACTTC. Its translation: CASSLTAGAPYEQYF.

The rearrangement uses TRBV2 and TRBJ1-1; no definite D call. Trimming cost V 10 bases and J 2 bases, with 14 bases left between them. The CDR3 runs 13 residues. Germline V CDR1 and CDR2: SNHLY, FYNNEI. CDR3 DNA: TGTGCCACCTCCCGGAGTCTTAACACTGAAGCTTTCTTT. Residues: CATSRSLNTEAFF.